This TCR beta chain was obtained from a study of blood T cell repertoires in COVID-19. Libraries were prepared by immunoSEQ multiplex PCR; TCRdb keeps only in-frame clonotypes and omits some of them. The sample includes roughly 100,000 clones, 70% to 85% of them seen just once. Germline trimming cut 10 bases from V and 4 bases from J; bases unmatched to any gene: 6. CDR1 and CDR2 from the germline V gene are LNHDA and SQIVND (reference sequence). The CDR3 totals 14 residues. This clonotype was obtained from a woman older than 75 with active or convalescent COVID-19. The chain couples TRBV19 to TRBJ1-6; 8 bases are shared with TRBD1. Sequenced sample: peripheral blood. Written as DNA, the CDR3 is TGTGCCACCAGACAGGGGATATATAATTCACCCCTCCACTTT. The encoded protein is CATRQGIYNSPLHF. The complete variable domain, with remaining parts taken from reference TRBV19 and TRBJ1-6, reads DGGITQSPKYLFRKEGQNVTLSCEQNLNHDAMYWYRQDPGQGLRLIYYSQIVNDFQKGDIAEGYSVSREKKESFPLTVTSAQKNPTAFYLCATRQGIYNSPLHFGNGTRLTVT.